Listed below are T cell receptor beta chains from one sample, sequenced in a study of T cells after yellow fever vaccination. TCRdb reprocessed the 5' RACE reads via MiXCR and lists one record per CDR3 protein. This table has about 170,000 distinct CDR3 sequences, 11% appearing once. The source material was CD8+ T cells sorted from PBMCs, sampled 15 days after the yellow fever booster vaccination. These receptors were collected from a man younger than 30 who received the YFV17D yellow fever vaccine. The CDR3 runs from the conserved cysteine through the conserved F or W. The order of the fields is clone size, V gene, D gene, J gene, CDR3 DNA, CDR3 protein. A D gene is named only where the DNA matches it firmly. Not all rows give a size; the values are once, few, many and, for expanded clones, a class.

abundance: NA
v_gene: TRBV12-3/TRBV12-4
d_gene: TRBD2
j_gene: TRBJ2-5
CDR3nt: TGTGCCAGCAGCCCCATACAGCGGGGGGGTCCCGGGGAGACCCAGTACTTC
CDR3aa: CASSPIQRGGPGETQYF

abundance: NA
v_gene: TRBV7-2
d_gene: NA
j_gene: TRBJ2-7
CDR3nt: TGTGCCAGCAGCTTAGCGATTTGGGACGCCGGGGACGAGCAGTACTTC
CDR3aa: CASSLAIWDAGDEQYF

abundance: NA
v_gene: TRBV19
d_gene: NA
j_gene: TRBJ2-3
CDR3nt: TGTGCCAGTAGTATGGGGCATGTGAGCACAGATACGCAGTATTTT
CDR3aa: CASSMGHVSTDTQYF

abundance: NA
v_gene: TRBV4-1
d_gene: NA
j_gene: TRBJ2-7
CDR3nt: TGCGCCAGCAGCCTTACGACAGAGAGCTCCTACGAGCAGTACTTC
CDR3aa: CASSLTTESSYEQYF

abundance: NA
v_gene: TRBV19
d_gene: TRBD1
j_gene: TRBJ1-5
CDR3nt: TGTGCCAGTTCAGCGACAGGGTCGGGTGAACAGCCCCAGCATTTT
CDR3aa: CASSATGSGEQPQHF

abundance: few
v_gene: TRBV7-6
d_gene: NA
j_gene: TRBJ2-2
CDR3nt: TGTGCCAGCAGCTTAGTGGCAGGGAACACCGGGGAGCTGTTTTTT
CDR3aa: CASSLVAGNTGELFF

abundance: few
v_gene: TRBV19
d_gene: NA
j_gene: TRBJ1-5
CDR3nt: TGTGCCAGTACATACTCGGCCAGGAACGTCCAGCCCCAGCATTTT
CDR3aa: CASTYSARNVQPQHF

abundance: many
v_gene: TRBV7-2
d_gene: NA
j_gene: TRBJ1-1
CDR3nt: TGTGCCAGCAGCGAAGTACAGCCGAACACTGAAGCTTTCTTT
CDR3aa: CASSEVQPNTEAFF

abundance: NA
v_gene: TRBV29-1
d_gene: NA
j_gene: TRBJ2-5
CDR3nt: TGCAGCGTTGAAGCCGGCTCCGGGGCGACCCAGTACTTC
CDR3aa: CSVEAGSGATQYF

abundance: once
v_gene: TRBV12-3/TRBV12-4
d_gene: NA
j_gene: TRBJ2-7
CDR3nt: TGTGCCAGCAGTACCACTGATGGGGAAGATACCTACGAGCAGTACTTC
CDR3aa: CASSTTDGEDTYEQYF

abundance: few
v_gene: TRBV7-8
d_gene: TRBD2
j_gene: TRBJ2-5
CDR3nt: TGTGCCAGCAGCCTCGGAGCGGGGGGATGGCAAGAGACCCAGTACTTC
CDR3aa: CASSLGAGGWQETQYF

abundance: NA
v_gene: TRBV27
d_gene: TRBD1
j_gene: TRBJ1-1
CDR3nt: TGTGCCAGCAGTCCAGGGACAGGGAGCACTGAAGCTTTCTTT
CDR3aa: CASSPGTGSTEAFF

abundance: many
v_gene: TRBV4-1
d_gene: TRBD1
j_gene: TRBJ1-1
CDR3nt: TGCGCCAGCAGCCAGGCTCAGGGGGGGGAGACTGAAGCTTTCTTT
CDR3aa: CASSQAQGGETEAFF

abundance: NA
v_gene: TRBV7-9
d_gene: NA
j_gene: TRBJ2-4
CDR3nt: TGTGCCAGCAGACCGCCGGGTCAGGGAGTTTACATTCAGTACTTC
CDR3aa: CASRPPGQGVYIQYF

abundance: NA
v_gene: TRBV4-3
d_gene: NA
j_gene: TRBJ2-7
CDR3nt: TGCGCCAGCAGCCACCGAATCACTCCTGGGGCATCCGGGGACCTCGAGGAGCAGTACTTC
CDR3aa: CASSHRITPGASGDLEEQYF

abundance: few
v_gene: TRBV10-3
d_gene: NA
j_gene: TRBJ2-5
CDR3nt: TGTGCCATCAGCCCCCTGGTAGGGATGCAAGAGACCCAGTACTTC
CDR3aa: CAISPLVGMQETQYF

abundance: few
v_gene: TRBV12-3/TRBV12-4
d_gene: NA
j_gene: TRBJ2-5
CDR3nt: TGTGCCAGCAATAATGGGCTAGGAGGGTCGGAGACCCAGTACTTC
CDR3aa: CASNNGLGGSETQYF

abundance: many
v_gene: TRBV10-2
d_gene: NA
j_gene: TRBJ2-2
CDR3nt: TGCGCCAGCCGTTGGGGGACCGGGGAGCTGTTTTTT
CDR3aa: CASRWGTGELFF

abundance: NA
v_gene: TRBV7-9
d_gene: NA
j_gene: TRBJ1-3
CDR3nt: TGTGCCAGCAGCGCAACTTTTGGACCGGGGTCGAACACCATATATTTT
CDR3aa: CASSATFGPGSNTIYF

abundance: many
v_gene: TRBV7-6
d_gene: TRBD2
j_gene: TRBJ2-1
CDR3nt: TGTGCCAGCAGCTTAGTTTCGGGGGGGCGGCAGTTCTTC
CDR3aa: CASSLVSGGRQFF

abundance: few
v_gene: TRBV7-6
d_gene: NA
j_gene: TRBJ2-2
CDR3nt: TGTGCCAGCACCAATGGACCCGACACCGGGGAGCTGTTTTTT
CDR3aa: CASTNGPDTGELFF

abundance: NA
v_gene: TRBV12-3/TRBV12-4
d_gene: NA
j_gene: TRBJ2-7
CDR3nt: TGTGCCAGCACCTGGGGCAGTACCTACGAGCAGTACTTC
CDR3aa: CASTWGSTYEQYF

abundance: few
v_gene: TRBV7-9
d_gene: NA
j_gene: TRBJ2-7
CDR3nt: TGTGCCAGCAGCTTAATCGGGTCGGGGGACTCCTACGAGCAGTACTTC
CDR3aa: CASSLIGSGDSYEQYF

abundance: few
v_gene: TRBV28
d_gene: TRBD1
j_gene: TRBJ1-2
CDR3nt: TGTGCCAGCAGTCACCGGGACAGGGGGTACCTTAGTTATGGCTACACCTTC
CDR3aa: CASSHRDRGYLSYGYTF

abundance: few
v_gene: TRBV4-1
d_gene: TRBD1
j_gene: TRBJ2-3
CDR3nt: TGCGCCAGCAGGGAACAGGGGGCCCGGGTTGATACGCAGTATTTT
CDR3aa: CASREQGARVDTQYF

abundance: few
v_gene: TRBV6-2/TRBV6-3
d_gene: TRBD2
j_gene: TRBJ2-3
CDR3nt: TGTGCCAGCAGTTCGACTAGCACCCGTCCAGATACGCAGTATTTT
CDR3aa: CASSSTSTRPDTQYF

abundance: NA
v_gene: TRBV7-2
d_gene: TRBD2
j_gene: TRBJ2-3
CDR3nt: TGTGCCAGCAGCTTCACAGCGGGGGCGACAGATACGCAGTATTTT
CDR3aa: CASSFTAGATDTQYF

abundance: few
v_gene: TRBV21-1
d_gene: NA
j_gene: TRBJ2-1
CDR3nt: TGTGCCAGCAGCAAAGAGGGGGGATCGGATGAGCAGTTCTTC
CDR3aa: CASSKEGGSDEQFF

abundance: few
v_gene: TRBV27
d_gene: NA
j_gene: TRBJ2-7
CDR3nt: TGTGCCAGCAGTTTATCGGGTCTACCTACCTTCGAGCAGTACTTC
CDR3aa: CASSLSGLPTFEQYF

abundance: few
v_gene: TRBV9
d_gene: TRBD2
j_gene: TRBJ2-7
CDR3nt: TGTGCCAGCAGCGGACTAGCGGGGGGGCCCTACGAGCAGTACTTC
CDR3aa: CASSGLAGGPYEQYF

abundance: NA
v_gene: TRBV7-9
d_gene: TRBD1
j_gene: TRBJ2-2
CDR3nt: TGTGCCAGCAGCTTGACAGGGGGCAACACCGGGGAGCTGTTTTTT
CDR3aa: CASSLTGGNTGELFF